Detailed here is one TCR beta chain. Study processing details: Estimated nucleated cell counts came from reference gene primer amplification. Clones were read by immunoSEQ multiplex PCR, and TCRdb kept only the in-frame ones, dropping some. The V and J calls and clone size come from that table; D and trimming were worked out from the DNA. The sample carries 95,000 to 130,000 clones, 83% recorded once. From germline, CDR1 is MNHEY and CDR2 SVGEGT. This CDR3 comprises 15 residues. The trim removed 2 bases at V and 7 bases at J, leaving 9 bases unmatched. This sample is part of a study of blood T cell repertoires in COVID-19. About the study: PBMCs, B-cell-depleted T cells, or T cells provided the cDNA or gDNA that made up the material.

The specimen sequenced was peripheral blood. This chain joins TRBV6-2 or TRBV6-3 and TRBJ1-2, with 8 bases lining up with TRBD1. This receptor was obtained from a man aged 25-40 years with acute or convalescent COVID-19. The DNA of the CDR3 is TGTGCCAGCAGTTACCCCCCCGGACAGGGCCCTGGCTACACCTTC. Its translation: CASSYPPGQGPGYTF.